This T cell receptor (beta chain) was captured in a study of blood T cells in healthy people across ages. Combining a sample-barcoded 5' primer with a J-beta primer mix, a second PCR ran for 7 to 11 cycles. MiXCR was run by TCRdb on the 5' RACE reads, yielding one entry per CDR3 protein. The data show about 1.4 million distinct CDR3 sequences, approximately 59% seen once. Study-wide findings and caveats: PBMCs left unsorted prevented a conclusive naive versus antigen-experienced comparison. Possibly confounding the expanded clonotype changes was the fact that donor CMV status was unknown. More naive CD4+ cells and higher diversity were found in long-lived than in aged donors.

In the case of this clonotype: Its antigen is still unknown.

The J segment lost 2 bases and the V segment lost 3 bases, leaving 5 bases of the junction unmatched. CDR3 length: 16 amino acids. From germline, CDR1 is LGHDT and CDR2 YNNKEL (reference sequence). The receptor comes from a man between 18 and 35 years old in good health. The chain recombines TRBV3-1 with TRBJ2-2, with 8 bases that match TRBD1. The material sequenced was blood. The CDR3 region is CASSQGPGGNTGELFF. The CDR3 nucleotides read TGTGCCAGCAGCCAGGGACCAGGGGGCAACACCGGGGAGCTGTTTTTT.